Each of the 29 T cell receptor beta chains below was sequenced from the same sample in a study of CD8+ T cells in alopecia areata. Extraction of RNA preceded its reverse transcription into cDNA, which served as the sequencing template. The protocol was immunoSEQ multiplex PCR, while the TCRdb copy is restricted to in-frame clones and leaves out a portion. Of some 110,000 clones detected, roughly 66% appear once; the ten largest clones hold around 2.8%. The sequenced material came from CD4+ T cells sorted from blood. The receptors shown here come from a human donor in good health.

The chain uses TRBV27 and TRBJ2-1; 7 bases are a match to TRBD1. The CDR3 is 16 residues long. The germline CDR1 and CDR2 sequences are MNHEY and SMNVEV (reference sequence). The trim removed 2 bases at V and 5 bases at J, leaving 9 bases unmatched. CDR3 region: CASSLKGAGGDNEQFF. For the CDR3, the DNA is TGTGCCAGCAGTTTAAAGGGGGCAGGGGGTGACAATGAGCAGTTCTTC.

J is TRBJ1-4 and V is TRBV6-6; the D gene is possibly TRBD1 (6 bases). The CDR3 length is 12 residues. The V and J ends lost 8 bases and 5 bases respectively, with 9 bases between them. Germline V gene lookup returns CDR1 MNHNY and CDR2 SVGAGI (reference sequence). CDR3 sequence reads: CASWRGNEKLFF. Here the CDR3 DNA reads TGTGCCAGCTGGAGGGGGAATGAAAAACTGTTTTTT.

V usage is TRBV30 and J usage is TRBJ2-3; D not certain. The V end lost 0 bases, the J end lost 4 bases, and 14 bases lay between the germline ends. Germline V gives CDR1 GTSNPN, CDR2 SVGIG (reference sequence). The CDR3 covers 15 residues. For the CDR3, the DNA is TGTGCCTGGAGTGTTGGCGGCCCCGATTCAGATACGCAGTATTTT. The encoded protein is CAWSVGGPDSDTQYF.

The table lists this clone with a few counts. The CDR3 loop reads CSVAQAQETQYF. CDR3 nucleotide sequence: TGCAGCGTTGCTCAGGCCCAAGAGACCCAGTACTTC. V gene TRBV29-1 combines with J gene TRBJ2-5; no firm D call. V lost 4 bases and J lost 1, with 7 bases in between. The CDR3 is 12 residues long. From germline, CDR1 is SQVTM and CDR2 ANQGSEA. Full variable domain (remainder filled in from reference TRBV29-1 and TRBJ2-5): SAVISQKPSRDICQRGTSLTIQCQVDSQVTMMFWYRQQPGQSLTLIATANQGSEATYESGFVIDKFPISRPNLTFSTLTVSNMSPEDSSIYLCSVAQAQETQYFGPGTRLLVL.

The V call is TRBV18, the J call TRBJ2-7, with a possible D match to TRBD1 (5 bases). This CDR3 is 14 amino acids long. CDR1 KGHSH and CDR2 LQKENI come from the germline V gene. Trimming cost V 5 bases and J 3 bases, with 14 bases left between them. This CDR3 is CASSGGAPIYEQYF. The CDR3 region has the DNA TGTGCCAGCTCAGGTGGGGCGCCTATCTACGAGCAGTACTTC. The whole variable domain, filled in from reference TRBV18 and TRBJ2-7, reads NAGVMQNPRHLVRRRGQEARLRCSPMKGHSHVYWYRQLPEEGLKFMVYLQKENIIDESGMPKERFSAEFPKEGPSILRIQQVVRGDSAAYFCASSGGAPIYEQYFGPGTRLTVT.

The J gene is TRBJ1-2, the V gene TRBV27, with TRBD1 identical over 9 bases. The CDR3 is made up of 14 amino acids. V shed 5 bases and J 4 bases; nucleotides not matched to a gene: 5. Germline CDR1 and CDR2: MNHEY and SMNVEV (reference sequence). The CDR3 DNA sequence: TGTGCCAGCAGTCAAGGGACAGGGATCTATGGCTACACCTTC. It specifies CASSQGTGIYGYTF.

The chain has TRBV2 and TRBJ2-3; D tentatively reads TRBD1 or TRBD2 (7 bases each). V was clipped by 5 bases and J by 6 bases, with 18 bases between them. There are 15 residues in the CDR3. Germline loops: CDR1 SNHLY, CDR2 FYNNEI. In nucleotides, the CDR3 is TGTGCCAGCAGTCCCAGGGGGGGGCCGGTGGATACGCAGTATTTT. Protein sequence: CASSPRGGPVDTQYF.

The chain joins TRBV9 to TRBJ2-7, with D possibly TRBD1 on 5 matching bases. Germline CDR1 and CDR2: SGDLS and YYNGEE. V lost 3 bases to trimming and J lost 4 bases, with 14 bases between them. CDR3 length equals 14 residues. As DNA, the CDR3 is TGTGCCAGCAGCGGTCAGGGTAGGGGTTACGAGCAGTACTTC. Translation: CASSGQGRGYEQYF.

The gene calls are TRBV6-5 and TRBJ2-7, with a weak D call TRBD2 (6 bases). CDR1 MNHEY and CDR2 SVGAGI come from the germline V gene. This CDR3 comprises 13 residues. Trimming removed 7 bases at V and 3 bases at J, with 13 bases between. The DNA for the CDR3 is TGTGCCAGCAACCGGGGGTCAAGCTACGAGCAGTACTTC. Amino acid sequence: CASNRGSSYEQYF.

The chain recombines TRBV7-2 with TRBJ2-2; TRBD2 agrees at 7 bases. Germline V lookup: CDR1 SGHTA, CDR2 FQGNSA. The CDR3 is made up of 16 amino acids. With 5 bases clipped from V and 3 bases from J, the junction kept 9 bases outside the gene matches. CDR3 DNA sequence: TGTGCCAGCAGCCCGTATGGACTAGGGGACACCGGGGAGCTGTTTTTT. This gives the protein CASSPYGLGDTGELFF.

This chain joins TRBV6-5 and TRBJ1-2; the match to TRBD1 covers 9 bases. Unmatched junction bases numbered 2, after V lost 8 bases and J lost 4 bases. CDR3 size: 12 residues. Germline CDR1 reads MNHEY; CDR2 reads SVGAGI. The chain's CDR3 is CASRDRAYGYTF. The CDR3 nucleotides are TGTGCCAGCCGGGACAGGGCCTATGGCTACACCTTC.

The chain combines TRBV7-9 with TRBJ2-6; D may correspond to TRBD1 or TRBD2 (5 bases each). The CDR3 extends over 13 amino acids. The germline CDR1 and CDR2 sequences are SEHNR and FQNEAQ (reference sequence). The V gene lost 5 bases and the J gene lost 5 bases, with 7 bases spanning the gap. The CDR3 DNA is TGTGCCAGCAGCGGGGGTAGGGCCAACGTCCTGACTTTC. Translating it yields CASSGGRANVLTF.

The chain combines TRBV27 with TRBJ1-2, with TRBD1 matching over 7 bases. Germline lookup yields CDR1 MNHEY and CDR2 SMNVEV (reference sequence). V trimming: 3 bases; J trimming: 1 base; junction bases outside the gene matches: 2. The CDR3 is 14 residues long. CDR3 amino acids: CASSLAGGNYGYTF. The DNA of the CDR3 is TGTGCCAGCAGTTTGGCAGGGGGTAACTATGGCTACACCTTC.

This clone was recorded only once. This chain uses TRBV29-1 with TRBJ1-2; D is possibly TRBD1 (5 bases). This CDR3 is built from 14 residues. The germline V gene has CDR1 SQVTM and CDR2 ANQGSEA. The V end was cut by 5 bases, the J end by 4 bases, with 17 bases between. The CDR3: CSVWGGARAYGYTF. For the CDR3, the DNA is TGCAGCGTTTGGGGAGGGGCCCGTGCCTATGGCTACACCTTC.

This clone has just a few counts. The V call is TRBV11-2, the J call TRBJ2-3; tentatively, D is TRBD1 (6 bases). Trimming left V 1 base short and J 4 bases short, with 12 bases between. The CDR3 is 15 amino acids. The germline gives CDR1 SGHAT, CDR2 FQNNGV. The CDR3 sequence is CASSLVGGRADTQYF. CDR3 in DNA: TGTGCCAGCAGCTTAGTTGGGGGCAGGGCAGATACGCAGTATTTT.

Concerning this clone: In the same sample, other DNA sequences code for this CDR3. J is TRBJ2-4 and V is TRBV18; weak D call: TRBD1 (6 bases). Germline values: CDR1 KGHSH, CDR2 LQKENI. V lost 4 bases, J lost 4 bases, and 11 bases lay in between. CDR3 size: 14 residues. CDR3 region: CASSRDRLKNIQYF. The DNA of the CDR3 is TGTGCCAGCTCACGCGACAGGTTAAAAAACATTCAGTACTTC.

The V gene is TRBV29-1, the J gene TRBJ1-2; 7 bases are a match to TRBD1. The CDR3 loop spans 12 amino acids. The V segment lost 6 bases and the J segment 7 bases; nucleotides outside the gene matches: 8. Looked up from germline, CDR1 is SQVTM and CDR2 is ANQGSEA. The CDR3 DNA sequence: TGCAGCGTGGTGACAGGGAAGAGTGGCTACACCTTC. It is translated as CSVVTGKSGYTF.

This clone came up a few times. The chain carries TRBV4-1 and TRBJ1-6; D is uncertain. CDR1 is MGHRA, CDR2 YSYEKL, per germline. CDR3 length: 12 amino acids. Trimming cost V 4 bases and J 17 bases, with 15 bases left between them. The CDR3 nucleotides read TGCGCCAGCAGCCCCCGGAGGGAAGGTTTCCACTTT. Protein sequence: CASSPRREGFHF.

CDR3 nucleotides: TGTGCCAGCTCACTATCGGGACTTATCACAGATACGCAGTATTTT. It codes for CASSLSGLITDTQYF. V and J are TRBV18 and TRBJ2-3; D is perhaps TRBD2 (6 bases). Per germline, CDR1 KGHSH and CDR2 LQKENI. CDR3 length equals 15 residues. The V gene lost 4 bases and the J gene lost 2 bases, with 13 bases spanning the gap.

This clone has only a few counts. The chain uses TRBV5-1 and TRBJ1-2; 7 bases match TRBD1. J gave up 5 bases and V 4 bases, and 8 bases lay outside the gene matches. The CDR3 has 14 amino acids. Germline CDR1 reads SGHRS; CDR2 reads YFSETQ. In DNA form, the CDR3 reads TGCGCCAGCAGCGCAACCGGGACAGTATATGGCTACACCTTC. Its protein product is CASSATGTVYGYTF.

The J gene is TRBJ1-1, the V gene TRBV29-1; D may be TRBD1 (5 bases). This CDR3 region has 14 residues. The V gene's germline CDR1 is SQVTM and CDR2 ANQGSEA. The V end lost 7 bases, the J end lost 3 bases, and 18 bases lay between the germline ends. Written as DNA, the CDR3 is TGCAGCGCGGCGCCCAGGGAGGCGTACACTGAAGCTTTCTTT. Residues: CSAAPREAYTEAFF.

V usage is TRBV29-1 and J usage is TRBJ2-1; 7 nucleotides match TRBD1. From germline, CDR1 is SQVTM and CDR2 ANQGSEA. The CDR3 spans 14 residues. Losses at the gene ends were 6 bases for V and 3 bases for J; bases not matched to a gene: 8. The chain's CDR3 is CSVRTGIDYNEQFF. The CDR3 nucleotides read TGCAGCGTCCGGACAGGAATCGACTACAATGAGCAGTTCTTC.

This clone was detected only a few times. The chain couples TRBV6-5 to TRBJ1-1; D gene unclear. CDR3 length: 14 amino acids. In germline, CDR1 is MNHEY, CDR2 SVGAGI. Trimming pared 6 bases from V and 1 base from J, leaving 12 bases between. DNA of the CDR3: TGTGCCAGCAGACTGACAAGTCAGAACACTGAAGCTTTCTTT. Protein: CASRLTSQNTEAFF.

This chain connects TRBV5-4 to TRBJ2-7; 8 bases match TRBD1. The V gene's germline CDR1 is SGHNT and CDR2 YYREEE (reference sequence). The CDR3 consists of 14 residues. The V segment lost 4 bases and the J segment 2 bases; nucleotides outside the gene matches: 5. The DNA of the CDR3 is TGTGCCAGCAGCACTAGGACAGGGACCTACGAGCAGTACTTC. Its protein product is CASSTRTGTYEQYF.

The chain couples TRBV6-5 to TRBJ2-6, with D uncertain. Germline CDR1 is MNHEY and CDR2 is SVGAGI. V was trimmed by 2 bases and J by 2 bases, leaving 7 bases between them. The CDR3 spans 15 residues. This CDR3 is CASSYATPGANVLTF. The CDR3 DNA follows: TGTGCCAGCAGTTACGCCACCCCTGGGGCCAACGTCCTGACTTTC.

This chain links TRBV5-6 with TRBJ1-1, with unresolved D. Trimming took 2 bases from V and 1 from J, leaving 3 bases between them. Germline V gene data show CDR1 as SGHDT and CDR2 as YYEEEE. CDR3 length: 12 amino acids. In DNA, the CDR3 is TGTGCCAGCAGCTTAAGGAACACTGAAGCTTTCTTT. This sequence encodes CASSLRNTEAFF.

This chain uses TRBV6-5 with TRBJ2-5; 10 bases align to TRBD1. Per germline, CDR1 MNHEY and CDR2 SVGAGI. CDR3 size: 15 residues. After removal of 4 bases from V and 6 bases from J, the junction contained 8 bases not matched to a gene. In nucleotides, the CDR3 is TGTGCCAGCAGTTCAGGAGGGACAGGGGTGAAGACCCAGTACTTC. Residues: CASSSGGTGVKTQYF.

This clone was counted a few times. Other DNA sequences in this specimen translate into the identical CDR3. This chain connects TRBV29-1 to TRBJ2-5; D is unclear. The germline V gene encodes CDR1 SQVTM and CDR2 ANQGSEA. The ends were cut back, 3 bases at V and 5 bases at J, with 4 bases in the middle. The CDR3 spans 10 residues. The CDR3 sequence: CSVEEETQYF. CDR3 nucleotide sequence: TGCAGCGTTGAGGAGGAGACCCAGTACTTC.

The chain is built from TRBV29-1 and TRBJ2-7, with 9 nucleotides matching TRBD1. The CDR3 runs 13 residues. Germline assignment: CDR1 SQVTM and CDR2 ANQGSEA. The J segment lost 9 bases and the V segment lost 6 bases, leaving 12 bases of the junction unmatched. In DNA, the CDR3 is TGCAGCGTGGCCGGTCGGGACAGGGTTGCGCAGTACTTC. It translates to CSVAGRDRVAQYF.